Sequencing of this T cell receptor beta chain was carried out in a study of blood T cell repertoires in COVID-19. The overall study: The origin of the acute and convalescent COVID-19 samples was the United States, Italy and Spain. PBMCs, B-cell-depleted T cells, or T cells were the source of the cDNA or gDNA that made up the material.

The ends lost 4 bases at V and 5 bases at J; junction bases unmatched: 6. Germline-derived CDR1 and CDR2 are KGHDR and SFDVKD. This CDR3 spans 14 amino acids. In the original analysis: Nucleated cell number was recorded as an estimate derived from reference gene primer amplification. Assay used: immunoSEQ multiplex PCR; TCRdb lists only in-frame clones, some missing. The DNA gave D and trimming, while V, J and clone size come from that table. This sample has about 150,000 clones, with around 82% found just once. Sequenced input: peripheral blood. The TCR originated in a man aged 55 to 70 with active or convalescent COVID-19. This chain connects TRBV24-1 to TRBJ1-2; 7 bases match TRBD1. The CDR3 DNA follows: TGTGCCACCAGTGACGATGACAGGGCTTATGGCTACACCTTC. Its translation is CATSDDDRAYGYTF.